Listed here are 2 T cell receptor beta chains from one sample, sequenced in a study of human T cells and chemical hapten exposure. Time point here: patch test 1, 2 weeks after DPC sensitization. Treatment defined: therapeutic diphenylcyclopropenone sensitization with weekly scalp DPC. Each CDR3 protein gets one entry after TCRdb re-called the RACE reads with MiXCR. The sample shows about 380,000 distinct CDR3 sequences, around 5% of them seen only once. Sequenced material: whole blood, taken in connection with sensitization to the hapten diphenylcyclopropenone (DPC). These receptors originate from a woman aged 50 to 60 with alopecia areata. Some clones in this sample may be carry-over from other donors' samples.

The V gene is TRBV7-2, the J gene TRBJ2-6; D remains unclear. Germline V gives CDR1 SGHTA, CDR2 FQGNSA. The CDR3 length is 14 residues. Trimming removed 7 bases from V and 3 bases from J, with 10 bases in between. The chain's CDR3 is CASTLLGGANVLTF. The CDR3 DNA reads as TGTGCCAGCACCCTACTGGGTGGGGCCAACGTCCTGACTTTC.

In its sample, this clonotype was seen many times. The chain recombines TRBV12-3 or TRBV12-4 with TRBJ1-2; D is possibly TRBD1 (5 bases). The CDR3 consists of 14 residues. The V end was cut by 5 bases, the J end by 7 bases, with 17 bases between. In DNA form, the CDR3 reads TGTGCCAGCAGTGGGACTCGGAGTTCTGGTGGCTACACCTTC. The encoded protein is CASSGTRSSGGYTF.